The 3 T cell receptor beta chains below come from one sample, sequenced in a study of control samples from healthy donors and cancer patients. Measured with immunoSEQ multiplex PCR; TCRdb has only the in-frame clones, and not every one. The sample lists about 95,000 clones, approximately 90% occurring once. Sequences were obtained from blood. These TCRs come from a woman between 65 and 79 years old in good health.

The chain couples TRBV21-1 to TRBJ1-3. TRBV21-1 is described as a pseudogene. CDR3 size: 16 residues. The CDR3 DNA reads as TGTGCCAGCAGCGCCGAGGAGGAGGGGCCTGGAAACACCATATATTTT. Amino acid sequence: CASSAEEEGPGNTIYF.

The J gene is TRBJ1-2, the V gene TRBV3-1 (or the pseudogene TRBV3-2); D gene ambiguous. The V end lost 0 bases, the J end lost 8 bases, and 7 bases lay between the germline ends. CDR3 length: 12 residues. CDR1 and CDR2 (germline): LGHDT, YNNKEL (reference sequence). CDR3 loop: CASSQETGGYTF. The DNA for the CDR3 is TGTGCCAGCAGCCAAGAAACGGGCGGCTACACCTTC.

This sequence joins TRBV3-1 (or the pseudogene TRBV3-2) and TRBJ2-5; D is unresolved. CDR3 length: 13 residues. V lost 0 bases to trimming and J lost 4 bases, with 6 bases between them. Germline V lookup: CDR1 LGHDT, CDR2 YNNKEL (reference sequence). The CDR3 DNA reads as TGTGCCAGCAGCCAAGAGAGGAGAGAGACCCAGTACTTC. It translates to CASSQERRETQYF.